A selection of T cell receptor beta chains follows, all from one sample in a study of cytomegalovirus exposure and HLA in healthy donors. Some clones are missing from TCRdb's copy, which holds only in-frame ones; the method was immunoSEQ multiplex PCR. The table for this sample gives around 88,000 clones. Sequencing was carried out using PBMCs. These TCRs come from a girl aged 5-17 years in good health and CMV-seropositive. Each CDR3 is given with its conserved first and last residue. A D gene is named only where the DNA matches it firmly.

cdr3_aa: CASSHRQSSNTEAFF
cdr3_nt: TGTGCCAGCAGCCATCGACAGAGCTCGAACACTGAAGCTTTCTTT
v_call: TRBV14
j_call: TRBJ1-1
d_call: NA

cdr3_aa: CASSLAQGGQETQYF
cdr3_nt: TGCGCCAGCAGCTTGGCCCAGGGGGGCCAGGAGACCCAGTACTTC
v_call: TRBV5-1
j_call: TRBJ2-5
d_call: NA

cdr3_aa: CASSRDSNEKLFF
cdr3_nt: TGTGCCAGCAGCCGGGACTCCAATGAAAAACTGTTTTTT
v_call: TRBV4-2
j_call: TRBJ1-4
d_call: NA

cdr3_aa: CASSISAAGGQYF
cdr3_nt: TGTGCCAGTAGTATCAGCGCTGCAGGAGGGCAGTATTTT
v_call: TRBV19
j_call: TRBJ2-3
d_call: NA

cdr3_aa: CASSGTGNYNEQFF
cdr3_nt: TGTGCCAGCAGCGGAACAGGAAACTACAATGAGCAGTTCTTC
v_call: TRBV9
j_call: TRBJ2-1
d_call: NA

cdr3_aa: CASSLGQLYEQYF
cdr3_nt: TGTGCCAGCAGTTTAGGACAGCTCTACGAGCAGTACTTC
v_call: TRBV27
j_call: TRBJ2-7
d_call: NA

cdr3_aa: CASSPQERRAGYTF
cdr3_nt: TGTGCCAGCAGTCCCCAAGAGCGCCGAGCGGGCTACACCTTC
v_call: TRBV2
j_call: TRBJ1-2
d_call: NA

cdr3_aa: CASSPGTGGSYEQYF
cdr3_nt: TGTGCCAGCTCTCCAGGGACAGGAGGTTCCTACGAGCAGTACTTC
v_call: TRBV18
j_call: TRBJ2-7
d_call: TRBD1

cdr3_aa: CASSKGAGTYEQYF
cdr3_nt: TGTGCCAGCAGCAAAGGAGCCGGTACCTACGAGCAGTACTTC
v_call: TRBV5-4
j_call: TRBJ2-7
d_call: NA

cdr3_aa: CASSFPRGEAFF
cdr3_nt: TGTGCCAGCAGCTTCCCAAGGGGAGAAGCTTTCTTT
v_call: TRBV11-2
j_call: TRBJ1-1
d_call: NA

cdr3_aa: CASSLSWAANEKLFF
cdr3_nt: TGTGCCAGCAGCTTGAGCTGGGCTGCTAATGAAAAACTGTTTTTT
v_call: TRBV5-4
j_call: TRBJ1-4
d_call: NA

cdr3_aa: CASSYEVFATNEKLFF
cdr3_nt: TGTGCCAGCAGTTACGAGGTTTTTGCAACTAATGAAAAACTGTTTTTT
v_call: TRBV6-5
j_call: TRBJ1-4
d_call: NA

cdr3_aa: CASSQEVGTGHGYTF
cdr3_nt: TGTGCCAGCAGCCAAGAGGTAGGGACAGGGCATGGCTACACCTTC
v_call: TRBV4-2
j_call: TRBJ1-2
d_call: TRBD1

cdr3_aa: CAWTDTNSNQPQHF
cdr3_nt: TGTGCCTGGACTGACACCAATAGCAATCAGCCCCAGCATTTT
v_call: TRBV30
j_call: TRBJ1-5
d_call: NA

cdr3_aa: CASSLANLRLNTGELFF
cdr3_nt: TGCGCCAGCAGCTTGGCGAACCTCAGGCTGAACACCGGGGAGCTGTTTTTT
v_call: TRBV5-1
j_call: TRBJ2-2
d_call: NA

cdr3_aa: CASSLKGGVEQFF
cdr3_nt: TGTGCCAGCAGCTTAAAGGGGGGGGTCGAGCAGTTCTTC
v_call: TRBV7-6
j_call: TRBJ2-1
d_call: NA